These T cell receptor beta chains were read from a single sample in a study of T cell changes during pregnancy in multiple sclerosis. Sequenced by immunoSEQ multiplex PCR; TCRdb stores in-frame clones only, minus some. The table has tens of thousands of clones, about 91% seen once. The starting material was CD8+ T cells from peripheral blood mononuclear cells, obtained before pregnancy. These receptor sequences come from a female donor with multiple sclerosis, enrolled in a pregnancy study. The CDR3 runs from the conserved cysteine through the conserved F or W. The D gene is left open where the match is weak. Not every row has a clone size; where given, it reads once, few, many or a size class.

cdr3_nt	cdr3_aa	d_call	j_call	clone_size	v_call
TGTGCCAGCAGCTTGGGCTACTCCTACGAGCAGTACTTC	CASSLGYSYEQYF	NA	TRBJ2-7	NA	TRBV5-6
TGCGCCAGCAGCTTTGCAGGGCAAGGGGAGCTGTTTTTT	CASSFAGQGELFF	NA	TRBJ2-2	NA	TRBV5-2
TGTGCCAGCAGCTTAGGGACAGACCCCTCCTACAATGAGCAGTTCTTC	CASSLGTDPSYNEQFF	NA	TRBJ2-1	NA	TRBV13
TGTGCCAGCAGTGGGACAGGGTCGGAAGGTGGCTACACCTTC	CASSGTGSEGGYTF	TRBD1	TRBJ1-2	NA	TRBV6-5
TGTGCCACCCAGTTAGGGGTTGGCTACACCTTC	CATQLGVGYTF	NA	TRBJ1-2	few	TRBV2
TGTGCCAGCAGCTTAGGTAGCGGGGCTAGCACAGATACGCAGTATTTT	CASSLGSGASTDTQYF	TRBD2	TRBJ2-3	NA	TRBV7-8
TGCGCCAGCAGCCAAGGGTCAGGGGTTGGTCAGCCCCAGCATTTT	CASSQGSGVGQPQHF	NA	TRBJ1-5	NA	TRBV5-1
TGTGCCAGCAGCCCTAGCCCGCAGGGGGAAAAACTGTTTTTT	CASSPSPQGEKLFF	NA	TRBJ1-4	NA	TRBV5-6
TGTGCCAGCAGTTATTTCCCCGGGGGGGGCTCGGACGAGCAGTACTTC	CASSYFPGGGSDEQYF	TRBD2	TRBJ2-7	NA	TRBV6-5
TGTGCCAGCAGCTTAGGGACAGGGGGCTACGAGCAGTACTTC	CASSLGTGGYEQYF	TRBD1	TRBJ2-7	NA	TRBV13